These T cell receptor beta chains were read from a single sample in a study of control samples from healthy donors and cancer patients. Using immunoSEQ multiplex PCR, the repertoire was profiled, and TCRdb retains in-frame clones only, with some absent. The table shows about 180,000 clones, with 90% to 95% occurring only once. Sequencing used blood. Source of these receptors: a man in his thirties or forties in good health. Each CDR3 is given with its conserved first and last residue.

J gene: TRBJ1-1; V gene: TRBV29-1; CDR3 protein: CSALSTGNTEAFF
J gene: TRBJ2-5; V gene: TRBV29-1; CDR3 protein: CSVGSPKETQYF
J gene: TRBJ2-1; V gene: TRBV7-7; CDR3 protein: CASSLGRGTGTNEQFF
J gene: TRBJ1-1; V gene: TRBV6-6; CDR3 protein: CASRGDRVNTEAFF
J gene: TRBJ1-1; V gene: TRBV6-5; CDR3 protein: CASSYQGPHWDTEAFF
J gene: TRBJ2-5; V gene: TRBV6-5; CDR3 protein: CASGSGETQYF
J gene: TRBJ2-1; V gene: TRBV19; CDR3 protein: CASRNRGTSPNEQFF
J gene: TRBJ2-1; V gene: TRBV6-7; CDR3 protein: CASSYLQLRFSGQFF
J gene: TRBJ1-1; V gene: TRBV7-2; CDR3 protein: CASSFTGNTEAFF
J gene: TRBJ2-1; V gene: TRBV27; CDR3 protein: CASSSTDEQFF
J gene: TRBJ2-7; V gene: TRBV9; CDR3 protein: CASSTGTGTREQYF
J gene: TRBJ2-7; V gene: TRBV9; CDR3 protein: CASSPQGASYEQYF
J gene: TRBJ1-1; V gene: TRBV19; CDR3 protein: CASIPGPSEAFF
J gene: TRBJ2-5; V gene: TRBV6-1; CDR3 protein: CASSEKGVGGLETQYF
J gene: TRBJ1-4; V gene: TRBV15; CDR3 protein: CATSRGGATNEKLFF
J gene: TRBJ2-1; V gene: TRBV7-2; CDR3 protein: CASSSRTGPNEQFF
J gene: TRBJ2-3; V gene: TRBV19; CDR3 protein: CASSISLKLVLGRDTQYF
J gene: TRBJ2-1; V gene: TRBV2; CDR3 protein: CASNGRLSSYNEQFF
J gene: TRBJ1-3; V gene: TRBV11-2; CDR3 protein: CASSLEGAAGNTIYF
J gene: TRBJ1-5; V gene: TRBV19; CDR3 protein: CASSMGRGVGQPQHF
J gene: TRBJ1-5; V gene: TRBV6-5; CDR3 protein: CATILDGGNQPQHF
J gene: TRBJ1-2; V gene: TRBV28; CDR3 protein: CASSLGQWGYTF
J gene: TRBJ1-1; V gene: TRBV29-1; CDR3 protein: CSVYRQGEVMNTEAFF
J gene: TRBJ2-3; V gene: TRBV7-2; CDR3 protein: CASSSRSGSTDTQYF
J gene: TRBJ2-7; V gene: TRBV11-2; CDR3 protein: CASSLDTGSYEQYF
J gene: TRBJ2-7; V gene: TRBV7-9; CDR3 protein: CASSLGQGTSSYEQYF
J gene: TRBJ1-1; V gene: TRBV30; CDR3 protein: CAWSERDTEAFF
J gene: TRBJ1-6; V gene: TRBV2; CDR3 protein: CASSDSYSPLHF
J gene: TRBJ1-2; V gene: TRBV12-3/TRBV12-4; CDR3 protein: CASSLAGNGYTF
J gene: TRBJ2-7; V gene: TRBV9; CDR3 protein: CASSAPGQGEVEQYF
J gene: TRBJ1-2; V gene: TRBV27; CDR3 protein: CASSSRTGEQNGYTF
J gene: TRBJ2-5; V gene: TRBV12-1; CDR3 protein: CASSLMGTQYF
J gene: TRBJ2-1; V gene: TRBV19; CDR3 protein: CASGTSDSNEQFF
J gene: TRBJ1-5; V gene: TRBV30; CDR3 protein: CAWSAGGAGQPQHF
J gene: TRBJ2-1; V gene: TRBV5-1; CDR3 protein: CASRMTGGGPYNEQFF
J gene: TRBJ1-4; V gene: TRBV27; CDR3 protein: CASSWVGFNEKLFF
J gene: TRBJ2-7; V gene: TRBV6-5; CDR3 protein: CASSRTSGGSYEQYF
J gene: TRBJ1-1; V gene: TRBV6-5; CDR3 protein: CASSRHPNTEAFF
J gene: TRBJ1-3; V gene: TRBV10-3; CDR3 protein: CAIIDANTIYF
J gene: TRBJ1-2; V gene: TRBV7-8; CDR3 protein: CASSLKNRDYGYTF
J gene: TRBJ1-1; V gene: TRBV7-9; CDR3 protein: CASGGTVLEAFF
J gene: TRBJ1-1; V gene: TRBV6-5; CDR3 protein: CASSSSLRYEAFF
J gene: TRBJ2-7; V gene: TRBV28; CDR3 protein: CASSLPPAEQYF
J gene: TRBJ1-2; V gene: TRBV7-9; CDR3 protein: CASSLRTSLNYGYTF
J gene: TRBJ2-7; V gene: TRBV7-9; CDR3 protein: CASSPKGVDYEQYF
J gene: TRBJ1-4; V gene: TRBV10-3; CDR3 protein: CAIRGPTNEKLFF
J gene: TRBJ1-4; V gene: TRBV4-2; CDR3 protein: CASSQDRRNEKLFF
J gene: TRBJ2-5; V gene: TRBV30; CDR3 protein: CAWSGSLTGETQYF
J gene: TRBJ2-1; V gene: TRBV2; CDR3 protein: CASRGTSDLHEQFF
J gene: TRBJ2-3; V gene: TRBV13; CDR3 protein: CASSLGLVNTQYF
J gene: TRBJ2-1; V gene: TRBV19; CDR3 protein: CASSWGAYNEQFF
J gene: TRBJ2-2; V gene: TRBV19; CDR3 protein: CASSPRWGGDPNTGELFF
J gene: TRBJ2-5; V gene: TRBV6-2/TRBV6-3; CDR3 protein: CASSYDVQETQYF